Reported below is one TCR beta chain. The antigen remains undetermined. The data were taken from a study of beta chain features in type 1 diabetes. Study outcomes and limitations: A definitive answer on HLA type influencing TCRB rearrangement was not reached here. Within each of all four CD4+ subsets, Type 1 diabetes patients had TCRB CDR3s that were moderately but significantly shorter.

The CDR3 loop spans 13 amino acids. Trimming took 4 bases from V and 7 from J; bases not matched to a gene: 0. Germline CDR1 is SGHTA and CDR2 is FQGNSA. Reverse transcription of all isolated RNA meant that expressed TCRB transcripts were sequenced. Sequenced by immunoSEQ multiplex PCR; TCRdb stores in-frame clones only, minus some. The sample lists some 110,000 clones; 16% were seen once. Sorting based on CD45RO/CCR7/CD25/CD127/CD95/CD27 separated CD4+ naive, central memory, regulatory and stem cell-like memory cells. The sample comprised central memory CD4+ T cells from blood. This TCR was recovered from a young man with type 1 diabetes. This chain connects TRBV7-2 to TRBJ1-4; 10 bases are a match to TRBD1. The CDR3 DNA follows: TGTGCCAGCAGCTGGACAGGGGGTGAAAAACTGTTTTTT. Translated, it gives CASSWTGGEKLFF.